Below are 32 T cell receptor beta chains sequenced from a single sample in a study of sequential checkpoint blockade in melanoma. Only in-frame clones appear in the TCRdb table, and some are missing; sequencing was by immunoSEQ multiplex PCR. The sample lists tens of thousands of clones, roughly 76% occurring once. The treatment is: randomized to nivolumab then ipilimumab (arm A) or the reverse (arm B). The specimen comprised CD8+ T cells sorted from blood (inferred from file names), sampled from a patient given nivolumab and ipilimumab in sequence. These receptor sequences come from a human donor with melanoma.

This clone is medium-sized. The genes are TRBV7-8 and TRBJ1-3; 7 bases align to TRBD1. With 4 bases clipped from V and 2 bases from J, the junction kept 2 bases outside the gene matches. The CDR3 totals 14 residues. The germline gives CDR1 SGHVS, CDR2 FQNEAQ. The CDR3 DNA sequence: TGTGCCAGCAGCTACGGGACAGCTGGAAACACCATATATTTT. This gives the protein CASSYGTAGNTIYF.

The rearrangement links TRBV4-3 to TRBJ2-2; 7 bases fit TRBD1. This CDR3 contains 16 residues. V trimming: 2 bases; J trimming: 4 bases; junction bases outside the gene matches: 7. Germline CDR1 LGHNA, CDR2 YSLEER. The CDR3 nucleotides are TGCGCCAGCAGCCAATTTCAGACAGGGAGCACCGGGGAGCTGTTTTTT. It translates to CASSQFQTGSTGELFF.

This chain connects TRBV27 to TRBJ2-1; D remains unclear. CDR1 is MNHEY and CDR2 is SMNVEV in the germline V gene (reference sequence). Trimming left V 5 bases short and J 2 bases short, with 13 bases between. CDR3 length: 15 amino acids. CDR3: CASSPWAYAYNEQFF. The CDR3 coding sequence is TGTGCCAGCAGTCCCTGGGCCTATGCCTACAATGAGCAGTTCTTC.

The table lists this clone with a few counts. V and J are TRBV10-3 and TRBJ2-5, with 12 bases identical to TRBD2. The V and J ends lost 0 bases and 5 bases, in that order; junction bases with no gene match: 4. This CDR3 contains 16 residues. CDR1 and CDR2 (germline): ENHRY, SYGVKD. CDR3 residues: CAISESTSGGEETQYF. For the CDR3, the DNA is TGTGCCATCAGTGAGTCGACTAGCGGGGGTGAGGAGACCCAGTACTTC.

The chain joins TRBV19 to TRBJ2-1, with 12 bases aligning to TRBD2. Germline V CDR1 and CDR2: LNHDA, SQIVND (reference sequence). V lost 6 bases, J lost 3 bases, and 3 bases stayed unmatched. The CDR3 runs to 15 residues. CDR3 protein: CASSKTSGGYNEQFF. As DNA, the CDR3 is TGTGCCAGTAGCAAGACTAGCGGGGGCTACAATGAGCAGTTCTTC.

The V and J genes are TRBV5-1 and TRBJ2-2, with 13 bases that match TRBD2. The V gene end was trimmed by 4 bases and the J gene end by 2 bases; junction bases not matched to a gene: 5. This CDR3 region has 17 residues. Germline loops: CDR1 SGHRS, CDR2 YFSETQ. The CDR3: CASSTGLAGINTGELFF. In DNA form, the CDR3 reads TGCGCCAGCAGCACGGGACTAGCGGGAATTAACACCGGGGAGCTGTTTTTT. The variable domain in full, completed from reference TRBV5-1 and TRBJ2-2, reads KAGVTQTPRYLIKTRGQQVTLSCSPISGHRSVSWYQQTPGQGLQFLFEYFSETQRNKGNFPGRFSGRQFSNSRSEMNVSTLELGDSALYLCASSTGLAGINTGELFFGEGSRLTVL.

A few counts support this clone. This chain uses TRBV11-2 with TRBJ2-7; D unresolved. The CDR3 spans 13 residues. V lost 0 bases to trimming and J lost 9 bases, with 12 bases between them. CDR1 and CDR2 (germline): SGHAT, FQNNGV. CDR3 loop: CASSLDYRGRQYF. As DNA, the CDR3 is TGTGCCAGCAGCTTAGATTATAGAGGTCGGCAGTACTTC.

This clone was counted once. The CDR3 DNA follows: TGTGCCAGCAGACTGGACAGGGGGTACGAGCAGTACTTC. It specifies CASRLDRGYEQYF. The V gene is TRBV27, the J gene TRBJ2-7; 10 positions match TRBD1. The junction had 3 bases not matched to a gene; V was cut back by 6 bases and J by 4 bases. CDR1 MNHEY and CDR2 SMNVEV come from the germline V gene (reference sequence). The CDR3 extends over 13 amino acids.

The chain couples TRBV2 to TRBJ2-3; D perhaps matches TRBD1 (5 bases). The germline V gene has CDR1 SNHLY and CDR2 FYNNEI. The CDR3 runs to 17 residues. V was pared by 7 bases and J by 1 base, with 21 bases between. This CDR3 is CASTSFPPSGRTDTQYF. DNA for the CDR3: TGTGCCAGCACTTCCTTCCCCCCATCAGGGCGCACAGATACGCAGTATTTT.

J is TRBJ2-7 and V is TRBV7-2; D might be TRBD1 (5 bases). The CDR3 covers 14 residues. Germline lookup yields CDR1 SGHTA and CDR2 FQGNSA. Trimming took 1 base from V and 5 from J, leaving 12 bases between them. CDR3 sequence: CASSLVQGVHEQYF. CDR3 nucleotide sequence: TGTGCCAGCAGCTTAGTCCAGGGTGTCCACGAGCAGTACTTC.

The rearrangement uses TRBV5-6 and TRBJ1-2; D uncertain. The CDR3 covers 13 residues. V was trimmed by 1 base and J by 1 base, leaving 5 bases between them. Germline V gene lookup returns CDR1 SGHDT and CDR2 YYEEEE. The CDR3 DNA is TGTGCCAGCAGCTTGCGTGTTAACTATGGCTACACCTTC. Amino acid sequence: CASSLRVNYGYTF. The whole variable domain, remainder taken from reference TRBV5-6 and TRBJ1-2, is DAGVTQSPTHLIKTRGQQVTLRCSPKSGHDTVSWYQQALGQGPQFIFQYYEEEERQRGNFPDRFSGHQFPNYSSELNVNALLLGDSALYLCASSLRVNYGYTFGSGTRLTVV.

The chain has TRBV7-7 and TRBJ2-1; TRBD2 is a possible D gene (6 bases). With 8 bases removed from V and 1 base from J, the gap between germline ends came to 12 bases. CDR3 length equals 14 residues. In germline, CDR1 is SSHAT, CDR2 FNYEAQ (reference sequence). The CDR3 spells CASSKGRSYNEQFF. The CDR3 nucleotides are TGTGCCAGCTCCAAAGGGAGGTCCTACAATGAGCAGTTCTTC.

The table lists this clone with a few counts. The chain recombines TRBV28 with TRBJ2-1; 12 bases align to TRBD2. The germline V gene encodes CDR1 MDHEN and CDR2 SYDVKM. Germline trimming cut 6 bases from V and 0 bases from J; bases unmatched to any gene: 0. The CDR3 sequence is 15 residues long. Written as DNA, the CDR3 is TGTGCCAGCAGGACTAGCGGGAGCTCCTACAATGAGCAGTTCTTC. This sequence encodes CASRTSGSSYNEQFF. The complete variable domain, with remaining parts taken from reference TRBV28 and TRBJ2-1, reads DVKVTQSSRYLVKRTGEKVFLECVQDMDHENMFWYRQDPGLGLRLIYFSYDVKMKEKGDIPEGYSVSREKKERFSLILESASTNQTSMYLCASRTSGSSYNEQFFGPGTRLTVL.

This sequence joins TRBV7-9 and TRBJ2-7; no definite D call. This CDR3 spans 13 amino acids. Germline-derived CDR1 and CDR2 are SEHNR and FQNEAQ (reference sequence). V gave up 5 bases and J gave up 5 bases, with 13 bases separating them. In nucleotides, the CDR3 is TGTGCCAGCAGCCCTGCCCTTGAGGACGAGCAGTACTTC. Protein product: CASSPALEDEQYF.

This sequence joins TRBV30 and TRBJ1-6; D is uncertain. From germline, CDR1 is GTSNPN and CDR2 SVGIG (reference sequence). The CDR3 totals 13 residues. Trimming removed 0 bases at V and 12 bases at J, with 12 bases between. CDR3 sequence (DNA): TGTGCCTGGAGTGTACAGCCCTATGGACCCCTCCACTTT. Protein product: CAWSVQPYGPLHF.

This clone was seen only once. V usage is TRBV5-1 and J usage is TRBJ2-7, with 9 bases that match TRBD1. Germline-derived CDR1 and CDR2 are SGHRS and YFSETQ. V lost 3 bases, J lost 1 base, and 8 bases stayed unmatched. CDR3 length equals 16 residues. The CDR3 DNA sequence: TGCGCCAGCAGCTCCCTGACAGGGGGACGGTCCTACGAGCAGTACTTC. Its translation is CASSSLTGGRSYEQYF.

As regards this clone: Other DNA sequences in the sample encode the same CDR3. The chain is built from TRBV27 and TRBJ2-7; 8 bases agree with TRBD2. This CDR3 is built from 17 residues. The germline V gene encodes CDR1 MNHEY and CDR2 SMNVEV (reference sequence). Trimming removed 7 bases from V and 7 bases from J; junction bases left unmatched: 21. The CDR3 is CASTRLFAGGPAEEQYF. CDR3 DNA sequence: TGTGCCAGCACGAGATTATTTGCGGGAGGACCGGCGGAAGAGCAGTACTTC.

CDR3 in DNA: TGTGCCAGCAGCTTGAAATCCAGTTACCAAGAGACCCAGTACTTC. It translates to CASSLKSSYQETQYF. This rearrangement joins TRBV5-4 to TRBJ2-5; unclear D gene. Germline assignment: CDR1 SGHNT and CDR2 YYREEE (reference sequence). The V end was cut by 1 base, the J end by 0 bases, with 10 bases between. The CDR3 spans 15 residues.

The genes are TRBV5-1 and TRBJ1-4; D possibly corresponds to TRBD1 (5 bases). V was shortened by 7 bases and J by 4 bases, with 14 bases between the two germline ends. The CDR3 has 14 amino acids. Per the germline V gene, CDR1 is SGHRS and CDR2 is YFSETQ. The CDR3 here is CASVPGHLNEKLFF. The CDR3 DNA is TGCGCCAGCGTGCCAGGACACCTTAATGAAAAACTGTTTTTT.

In nucleotides, the CDR3 is TGCAGCGTTGTTAAGTCCTCCTACGAGCAGTACTTC. Protein sequence: CSVVKSSYEQYF. J is TRBJ2-5 and V is TRBV29-1; D is unresolved. The J call is uncertain, as TRBJ2-7 better fits the DNA end. Germline-derived CDR1 and CDR2 are SQVTM and ANQGSEA. The CDR3 loop spans 12 amino acids.

V is TRBV9 and J is TRBJ1-1, with D tentatively TRBD1 (6 bases). The V and J ends lost 10 bases and 6 bases respectively, with 19 bases between them. The germline CDR1 and CDR2 sequences are SGDLS and YYNGEE. CDR3 size: 13 residues. The CDR3 reads CAGSTGPEAEAFF. As DNA, the CDR3 is TGTGCCGGTAGTACAGGGCCCGAGGCTGAAGCTTTCTTT. The whole variable domain, remainder taken from reference TRBV9 and TRBJ1-1, is DSGVTQTPKHLITATGQRVTLRCSPRSGDLSVYWYQQSLDQGLQFLIQYYNGEERAKGNILERFSAQQFPDLHSELNLSSLELGDSALYFCAGSTGPEAEAFFGQGTRLTVV.

The V gene is TRBV5-1, the J gene TRBJ2-1; 11 bases map to TRBD2. The CDR3 has 16 amino acids. The V gene's germline CDR1 is SGHRS and CDR2 YFSETQ. V was clipped by 0 bases and J by 8 bases; unmatched bases: 7. The CDR3 DNA follows: TGCGCCAGCAGCTTGGACATTAGCGGGAGGGGCCATGAGCAGTTCTTC. This codes for CASSLDISGRGHEQFF.

This clone is medium-sized (0.01 to 0.1%) in the sample. The gene calls are TRBV7-9 and TRBJ1-1; tentative D call: TRBD1 (6 bases). CDR3 size: 14 residues. V shed 1 base and J shed 4 bases, with 10 bases lying between them. Germline V CDR1 and CDR2: SEHNR, FQNEAQ (reference sequence). The CDR3 sequence is CASSLVQGPTEAFF. The CDR3 coding sequence is TGTGCCAGCAGCTTAGTTCAGGGGCCCACTGAAGCTTTCTTT.

The chain carries TRBV19 and TRBJ1-1; 7 bases map to TRBD1. The V gene's germline CDR1 is LNHDA and CDR2 SQIVND (reference sequence). The CDR3 length is 13 residues. The junction had 5 bases not matched to a gene; V was cut back by 4 bases and J by 6 bases. This CDR3 is CASSTRTGPEAFF. CDR3 coding DNA: TGTGCCAGTAGTACTCGGACAGGCCCTGAAGCTTTCTTT.

This clone turned up a few times. The rearrangement links TRBV11-2 to TRBJ2-3; the match to TRBD2 covers 9 bases. CDR3 length: 13 amino acids. From germline, CDR1 is SGHAT and CDR2 FQNNGV. The V segment lost 8 bases and the J segment 3 bases; nucleotides outside the gene matches: 3. This CDR3 is CASRREGTDTQYF. CDR3 sequence (DNA): TGTGCCAGCCGGCGGGAGGGGACAGATACGCAGTATTTT.

V is TRBV27 and J is TRBJ2-7; 8 bases align to TRBD2. The germline gives CDR1 MNHEY, CDR2 SMNVEV (reference sequence). Trimming cost V 5 bases and J 4 bases; bases outside gene matches: 13. The length of the CDR3 is 16 residues. As DNA, the CDR3 is TGTGCCAGCAGTCCCTCGCTGGGGCGGGAGGTGTACGAGCAGTACTTC. Its protein product is CASSPSLGREVYEQYF.

V is TRBV28 and J is TRBJ1-2; TRBD1 is a possible D gene (6 bases). The CDR3 is 16 residues long. Germline V CDR1 and CDR2: MDHEN, SYDVKM. V gave up 8 bases and J gave up 4 bases, with 23 bases separating them. CDR3 residues: CASGHSEKFRGYGYTF. The DNA of the CDR3 is TGTGCCAGCGGGCACAGCGAAAAATTCAGGGGCTATGGCTACACCTTC.

The J gene is TRBJ2-7, the V gene TRBV7-8; 11 bases are a match to TRBD2. J gave up 0 bases and V 5 bases, and 6 bases lay outside the gene matches. This CDR3 has 16 amino acids. From germline, CDR1 is SGHVS and CDR2 FQNEAQ. This chain's CDR3 is CASSPTLAGDSYEQYF. The CDR3 region has the DNA TGTGCCAGCAGCCCAACACTAGCGGGGGACTCCTACGAGCAGTACTTC.

The chain recombines TRBV5-5 with TRBJ2-7; 7 bases match TRBD2. The V and J ends lost 1 base and 2 bases, in that order; junction bases with no gene match: 12. CDR3 length: 17 amino acids. The germline gives CDR1 SGHKS, CDR2 YYEKEE (reference sequence). CDR3: CASSLNGAVGGTYEQYF. CDR3 coding DNA: TGTGCCAGCAGCTTGAATGGGGCCGTGGGGGGGACCTACGAGCAGTACTTC.

This chain links TRBV4-3 with TRBJ2-3, with TRBD1 as a possible D gene (5 bases). The CDR3 loop spans 17 amino acids. Trimming cost V 0 bases and J 4 bases, with 17 bases left between them. CDR1 is LGHNA and CDR2 is YSLEER in the germline V gene. This chain's CDR3 is CASSQESIQVPADTQYF. The DNA for the CDR3 is TGCGCCAGCAGCCAAGAGTCTATACAGGTACCGGCAGATACGCAGTATTTT.

V and J are TRBV5-4 and TRBJ1-2; TRBD1 might be the D (5 bases). The CDR3 totals 14 residues. CDR1 SGHNT and CDR2 YYREEE come from the germline V gene (reference sequence). V was shortened by 3 bases and J by 4 bases, with 13 bases between the two germline ends. The CDR3, as DNA: TGTGCCAGCAGCTGGGGCGACAGTTTCTATGGCTACACCTTC. It translates to CASSWGDSFYGYTF.

Within the sample, this clone is medium-sized. The V gene is TRBV19, the J gene TRBJ2-3, with 12 bases that match TRBD2. The CDR3 is made up of 15 amino acids. Germline V gene data show CDR1 as LNHDA and CDR2 as SQIVND (reference sequence). The trim removed 6 bases at V and 3 bases at J, leaving 4 bases unmatched. CDR3: CASSSLAGGTDTQYF. CDR3 DNA: TGTGCCAGTAGCAGTCTAGCGGGAGGGACAGATACGCAGTATTTT.